Below, 8 T cell receptor beta chains from the same sample are listed, as sequenced in a study of Tregs in tolerant kidney transplant recipients. Here immunoSEQ multiplex PCR was the method, and the copy in TCRdb shows in-frame clones only, minus some. This repertoire includes about 30,000 clones. The material was CD8+ T cells from blood, obtained before the transplant. These receptors all stem from a human donor who received a combined kidney and bone marrow transplant.

The covered CDR3 bases are TGTGCCAGCAGTGAGGTAGCGGGAGAGACTGATACG. Translated: CASSEVAGETDT. The CDR3 in full is CASSEVAGETDTQYF. V and J are TRBV2 and TRBJ2-3, with 9 bases aligning to TRBD2. From the germline J gene comes the end of the CDR3, since the read stops 3 residues before it. V lost 3 bases and J lost 6; bases outside the gene matches: 7. Germline CDR1 and CDR2: SNHLY and FYNNEI. The CDR3 runs 15 residues. The full variable domain, with the rest looked up from reference TRBV2 and TRBJ2-3, is EPEVTQTPSHQVTQMGQEVILRCVPISNHLYFYWYRQILGQKVEFLVSFYNNEISEKSEIFDDQFSVERPDGSNFTLKIRSTKLEDSAMYFCASSEVAGETDTQYFGPGTRLTVL.

In regard to this clone: The CDR3 end falls 3 residues outside the read, so it is completed with the germline J gene. V gene TRBV29-1 combines with J gene TRBJ2-7; TRBD1 is a possible D gene (6 bases). Trimming stripped 5 bases from V and 6 bases from J, with 14 bases between. This CDR3 is built from 12 residues. Germline-derived CDR1 and CDR2 are SQVTM and ANQGSEA. Partial CDR3 DNA: TGCAGCGTTAGAGAACAGGGCACCGAG. It specifies CSVREQGTE. The CDR3 as a whole reads CSVREQGTEQYF.

The sequenced part of the CDR3 DNA is TGTGCCAGCAGGAGATCAACCACTAGCTTTAGTGAG. It yields the protein CASRRSTTSFSE. The entire CDR3 reads CASRRSTTSFSEQFF. The J gene is TRBJ2-1, the V gene TRBV6-2 or TRBV6-3; D is possibly TRBD2 (6 bases). Sequencing ends 3 residues short of the CDR3 end; the germline J gene provides the rest. Germline CDR1 reads MNHEY; CDR2 reads SVGEGT. Trimming pared 6 bases from V and 9 bases from J, leaving 21 bases between. This CDR3 comprises 15 residues.

To note about this clone: The read falls 3 residues short of the CDR3 end, and the missing part is taken from the germline J gene. This chain uses TRBV7-9 with TRBJ1-2; no reliable D call. The germline CDR1 and CDR2 sequences are SEHNR and FQNEAQ (reference sequence). V was shortened by 5 bases and J by 4 bases, with 14 bases between the two germline ends. This CDR3 has 14 residues. CDR3 protein: CASSPLVEGYGYTF. Partial CDR3 DNA: TGTGCCAGCAGCCCTCTCGTGGAGGGCTATGGC.

Regarding this clone: The read comes to an end 3 residues before the CDR3 does, leaving the germline J gene to fill in the end. The rearrangement joins TRBV19 to TRBJ2-7; weak D call: TRBD1 (5 bases). The CDR3 spans 14 residues. Germline CDR1 LNHDA, CDR2 SQIVND (reference sequence). Between the trimmed V and J ends, which lost 3 bases and 3 bases, there was a span of 12 bases. The covered CDR3 bases are TGTGCCAGTAGTATGTGGGGCGGATACTACGAG. Amino acid sequence: CASSMWGGYYE. The whole CDR3 reads CASSMWGGYYEQYF.

As for this clone: Read data end 3 residues before the CDR3 end; the end is taken from the germline J gene. This rearrangement joins TRBV20-1 to TRBJ2-7; D not certain. This CDR3 has 14 amino acids. The germline CDR1 and CDR2 sequences are DFQATT and SNEGSKA (reference sequence). Between the trimmed V and J ends, which lost 0 bases and 0 bases, there was a span of 9 bases. CDR3 bases read: TGCAGTGCTAGAGAGCGATTCATCTCCTACGAG. It is translated as CSARERFISYE. In full, the CDR3 is CSARERFISYEQYF.

Note on this clone: The read falls 3 residues short of the CDR3 end, and the missing part is taken from the germline J gene. V gene TRBV2 combines with J gene TRBJ2-3; TRBD1 matches 8 bases. V gave up 7 bases and J gave up 3 bases; unmatched junction bases: 9. The CDR3 extends over 15 amino acids. The germline V gene encodes CDR1 SNHLY and CDR2 FYNNEI. The CDR3 here is CASTGQGRGTDTQYF. CDR3 bases read: TGTGCCAGCACAGGACAGGGACGGGGAACAGATACG.

On this clone itself: The missing CDR3 end, 3 residues past where the read stops, is filled in from the germline J gene. This CDR3 is also generated by other DNA sequences in the sample. V is TRBV6-2 or TRBV6-3 and J is TRBJ2-7; a possible D gene is TRBD1 (5 bases). The CDR3 totals 15 residues. V dropped 5 bases and J dropped 2 bases, with 16 bases sitting between them. Germline values: CDR1 MNHEY, CDR2 SVGEGT. The CDR3 protein is CASSDPEAGPYEQYF. The CDR3 bases that were read are TGTGCCAGCAGTGACCCCGAGGCAGGGCCCTACGAG.